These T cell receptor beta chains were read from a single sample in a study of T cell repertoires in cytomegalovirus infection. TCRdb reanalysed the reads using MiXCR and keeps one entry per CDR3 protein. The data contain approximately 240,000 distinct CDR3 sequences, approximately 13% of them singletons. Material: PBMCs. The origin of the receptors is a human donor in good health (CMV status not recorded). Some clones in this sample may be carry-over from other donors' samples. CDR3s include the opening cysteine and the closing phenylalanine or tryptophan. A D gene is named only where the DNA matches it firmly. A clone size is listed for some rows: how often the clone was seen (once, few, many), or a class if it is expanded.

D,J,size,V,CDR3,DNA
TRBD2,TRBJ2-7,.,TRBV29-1,CSVGTSGSVEQYF,TGCAGCGTTGGGACTAGCGGGAGTGTCGAGCAGTACTTC
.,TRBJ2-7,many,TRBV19,CASSPGLGLEQYF,TGTGCCAGTAGTCCAGGACTCGGACTCGAGCAGTACTTC
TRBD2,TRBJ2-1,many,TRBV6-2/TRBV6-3,CASSYDAGVQNEQFF,TGTGCCAGCAGTTACGACGCGGGAGTGCAAAATGAGCAGTTCTTC
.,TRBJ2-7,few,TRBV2,CASSGTSRDPYEQYF,TGTGCCAGCAGCGGGACATCCCGCGATCCCTACGAGCAGTACTTC
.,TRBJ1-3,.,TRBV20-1,CSARDPGPGSGNTIYF,TGCAGTGCTAGAGATCCGGGACCAGGCTCTGGAAACACCATATATTTT
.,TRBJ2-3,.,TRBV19,CASSIGGHTDTQYF,TGTGCCAGTAGTATTGGGGGTCACACAGATACGCAGTATTTT
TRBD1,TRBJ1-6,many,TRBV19,CASTTGEGSYNSPLHF,TGTGCCAGTACCACAGGGGAAGGGTCCTATAATTCACCCCTCCACTTT
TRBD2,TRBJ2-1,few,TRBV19,CASSTQRGAYNEQFF,TGTGCCAGTAGTACCCAGCGGGGGGCATACAATGAGCAGTTCTTC
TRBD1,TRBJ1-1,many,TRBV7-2,CASSFAGGESEAFF,TGTGCCAGCAGCTTTGCAGGGGGCGAATCTGAAGCTTTCTTT
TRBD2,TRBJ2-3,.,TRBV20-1,CSASLAGSDTQYF,TGCAGTGCTAGCCTAGCGGGTTCAGATACGCAGTATTTT
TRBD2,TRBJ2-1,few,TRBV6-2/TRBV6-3,CASSKLATWGGEQFF,TGTGCCAGCAGCAAGTTGGCAACATGGGGGGGGGAGCAGTTCTTC
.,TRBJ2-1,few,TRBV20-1,CSARAPGLKLTEQFF,TGCAGTGCTAGAGCCCCAGGACTAAAGCTCACTGAGCAGTTCTTC
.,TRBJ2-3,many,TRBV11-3,CASSLERVTQYF,TGTGCCAGCAGCCTTGAGCGGGTTACGCAGTATTTT
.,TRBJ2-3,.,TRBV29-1,CSARSTDTQYF,TGCAGCGCCCGGAGCACAGATACGCAGTATTTT
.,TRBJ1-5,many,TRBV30,CAWSVEGGSQPQHF,TGTGCCTGGAGTGTAGAAGGGGGAAGTCAGCCCCAGCATTTT
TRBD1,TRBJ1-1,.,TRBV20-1,CSAPTNRGDTEAFF,TGCAGTGCTCCCACGAACAGGGGGGACACTGAAGCTTTCTTT
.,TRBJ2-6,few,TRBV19,CASYALAGIGVAGANVLTF,TGTGCCAGTTATGCTCTGGCGGGGATCGGAGTGGCTGGGGCCAACGTCCTGACTTTC
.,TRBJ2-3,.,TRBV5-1,CASSLASEGAGDTQYF,TGCGCCAGCAGCTTGGCCTCTGAGGGAGCTGGAGATACGCAGTATTTT
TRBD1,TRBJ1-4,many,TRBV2,CASRERSQGNEKLFF,TGTGCCAGCAGAGAGAGGTCACAGGGGAATGAAAAACTGTTTTTT
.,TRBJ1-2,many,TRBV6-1,CASSEALTGYGYTF,TGTGCCAGCAGTGAAGCGCTTACGGGCTATGGCTACACCTTC
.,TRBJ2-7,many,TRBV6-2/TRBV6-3,CASSYLQGGEQYF,TGTGCCAGCAGTTACCTACAGGGAGGAGAGCAGTACTTC
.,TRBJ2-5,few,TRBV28,CASSFRSETQYF,TGTGCCAGCAGTTTCCGCTCGGAGACCCAGTACTTC
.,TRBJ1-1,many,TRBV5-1,CASSLLQSMNTEAFF,TGCGCCAGCAGCTTGTTACAGTCCATGAACACTGAAGCTTTCTTT
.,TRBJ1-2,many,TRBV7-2,CASSLDRTPLGNGYTF,TGTGCCAGCAGCTTAGACAGAACGCCTCTGGGGAATGGCTACACCTTC
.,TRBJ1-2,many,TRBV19,CASTPTDNYGYTF,TGTGCCAGTACCCCGACAGATAACTATGGCTACACCTTC
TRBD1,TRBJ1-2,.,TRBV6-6,CASSTDRGIYGYTF,TGTGCCAGCAGTACAGACAGGGGCATCTATGGCTACACCTTC
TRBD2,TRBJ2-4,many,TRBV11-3,CASSLGLAGGPNTKNIQYF,TGTGCCAGCAGCCTGGGACTAGCGGGAGGGCCTAATACCAAAAACATTCAGTACTTC
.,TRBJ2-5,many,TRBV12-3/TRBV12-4,CASSLDSFQETQYF,TGTGCCAGCAGTTTGGACAGCTTCCAAGAGACCCAGTACTTC